This TCR beta chain was captured by sequencing in a study of cytomegalovirus exposure and HLA in healthy donors. Study-level points and caveats: Follow-up analysis later connected one missense variant in DCLRE1C with trimming of TCR beta V- and J-genes.

Germline trimming cut 10 bases from V and 5 bases from J; bases unmatched to any gene: 11. From germline, CDR1 is MDHEN and CDR2 SYDVKM. This CDR3 contains 14 residues. The PCR was carried out with 60 Vbeta primers and 13 Jbeta primers. Some clones are missing from TCRdb's copy, which holds only in-frame ones; the method was immunoSEQ multiplex PCR. The sample has fewer than 200,000 clones, roughly 84% seen once. On this clone itself: Its target is unknown.

The TCR originated in a girl aged 2 to 9 in good health and CMV-seropositive. The genes are TRBV28 and TRBJ2-1, with 7 bases identical to TRBD1. Input material: PBMCs. This chain's CDR3 is CATLRGGEDNEQFF. The CDR3 DNA reads as TGTGCCACCCTGAGAGGGGGCGAAGACAATGAGCAGTTCTTC.